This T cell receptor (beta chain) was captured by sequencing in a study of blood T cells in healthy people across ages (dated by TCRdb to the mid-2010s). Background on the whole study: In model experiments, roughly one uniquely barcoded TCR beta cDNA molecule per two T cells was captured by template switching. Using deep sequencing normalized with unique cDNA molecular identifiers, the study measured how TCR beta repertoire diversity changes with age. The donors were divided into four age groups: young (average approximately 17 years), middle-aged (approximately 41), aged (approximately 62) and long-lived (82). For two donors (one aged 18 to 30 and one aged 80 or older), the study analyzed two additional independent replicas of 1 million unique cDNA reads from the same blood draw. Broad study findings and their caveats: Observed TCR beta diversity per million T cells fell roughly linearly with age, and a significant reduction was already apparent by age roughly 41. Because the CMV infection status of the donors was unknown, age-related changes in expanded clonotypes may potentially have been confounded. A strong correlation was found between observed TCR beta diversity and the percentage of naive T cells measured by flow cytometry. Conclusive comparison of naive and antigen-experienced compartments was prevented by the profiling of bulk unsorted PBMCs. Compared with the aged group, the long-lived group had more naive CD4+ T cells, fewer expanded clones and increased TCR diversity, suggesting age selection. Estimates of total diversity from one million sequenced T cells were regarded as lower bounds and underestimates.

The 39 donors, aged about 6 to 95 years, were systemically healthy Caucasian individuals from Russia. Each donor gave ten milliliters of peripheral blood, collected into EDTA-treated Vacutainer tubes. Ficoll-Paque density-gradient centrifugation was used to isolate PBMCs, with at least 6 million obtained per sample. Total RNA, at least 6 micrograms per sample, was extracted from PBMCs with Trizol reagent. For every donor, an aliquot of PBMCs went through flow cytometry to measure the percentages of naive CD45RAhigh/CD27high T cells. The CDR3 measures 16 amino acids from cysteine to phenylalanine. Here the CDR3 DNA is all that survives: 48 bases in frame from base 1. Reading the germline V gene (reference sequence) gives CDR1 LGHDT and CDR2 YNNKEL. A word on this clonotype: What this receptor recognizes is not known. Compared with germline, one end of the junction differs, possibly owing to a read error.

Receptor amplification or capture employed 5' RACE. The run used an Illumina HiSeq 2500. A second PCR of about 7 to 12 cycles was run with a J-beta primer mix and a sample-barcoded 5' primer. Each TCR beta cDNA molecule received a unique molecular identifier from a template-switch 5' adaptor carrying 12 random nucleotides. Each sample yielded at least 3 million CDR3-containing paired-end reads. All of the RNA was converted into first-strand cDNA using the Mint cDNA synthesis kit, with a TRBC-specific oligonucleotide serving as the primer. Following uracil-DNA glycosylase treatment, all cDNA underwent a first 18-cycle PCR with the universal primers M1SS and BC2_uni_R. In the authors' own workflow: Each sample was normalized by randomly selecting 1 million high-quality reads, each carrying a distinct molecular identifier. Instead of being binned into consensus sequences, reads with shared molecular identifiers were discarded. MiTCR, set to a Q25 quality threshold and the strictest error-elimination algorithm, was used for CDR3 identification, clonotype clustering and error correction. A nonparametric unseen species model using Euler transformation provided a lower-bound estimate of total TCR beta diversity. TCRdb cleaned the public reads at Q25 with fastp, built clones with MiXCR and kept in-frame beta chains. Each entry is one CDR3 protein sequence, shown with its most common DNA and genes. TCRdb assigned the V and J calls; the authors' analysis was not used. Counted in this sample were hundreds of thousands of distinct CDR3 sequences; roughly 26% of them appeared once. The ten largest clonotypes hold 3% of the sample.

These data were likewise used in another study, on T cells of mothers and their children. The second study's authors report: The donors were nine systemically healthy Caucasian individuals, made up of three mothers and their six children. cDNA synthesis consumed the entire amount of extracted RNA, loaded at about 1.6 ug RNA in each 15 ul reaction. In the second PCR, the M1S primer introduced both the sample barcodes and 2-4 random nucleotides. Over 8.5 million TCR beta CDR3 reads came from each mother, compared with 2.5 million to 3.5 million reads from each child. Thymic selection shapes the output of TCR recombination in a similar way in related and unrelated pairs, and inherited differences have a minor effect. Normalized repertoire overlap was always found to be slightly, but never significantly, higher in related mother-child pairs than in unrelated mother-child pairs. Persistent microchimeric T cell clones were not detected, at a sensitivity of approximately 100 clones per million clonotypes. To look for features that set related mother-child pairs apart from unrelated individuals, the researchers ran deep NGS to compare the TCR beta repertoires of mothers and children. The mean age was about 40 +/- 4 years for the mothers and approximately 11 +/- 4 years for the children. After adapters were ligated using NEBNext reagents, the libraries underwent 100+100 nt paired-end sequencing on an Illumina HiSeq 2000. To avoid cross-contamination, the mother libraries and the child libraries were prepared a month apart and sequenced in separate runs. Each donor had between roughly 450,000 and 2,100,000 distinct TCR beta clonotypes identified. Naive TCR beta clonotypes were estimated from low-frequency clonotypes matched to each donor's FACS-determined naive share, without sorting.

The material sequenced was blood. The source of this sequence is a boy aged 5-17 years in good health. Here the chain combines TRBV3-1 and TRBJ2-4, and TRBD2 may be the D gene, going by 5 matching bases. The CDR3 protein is CANSHSDFLAKNIQYF. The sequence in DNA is TGTGCCAACAGCCACTCGGACTTTCTAGCCAAAAACATTCAGTACTTC.